The 24 T cell receptor beta chains presented below share a single source sample, sequenced in a study of Graves' ophthalmopathy and Graves' hyperthyroidism. RNA transcripts provided the template for amplifying TCR beta CDR3 regions. The first-round RT-PCR employed HTBI primers together with the Qiagen OneStep RT-PCR kit. A multiplex PCR was then performed as the second round. Via MiXCR, TCRdb re-called the multiplex PCR reads, giving one row per CDR3 protein. The sample has over a million distinct CDR3 sequences; approximately 35% are singletons. Sequenced input: peripheral blood or thyroid tissue (not recorded which). Receptors were obtained from an adult man with Graves' hyperthyroidism.

This clonotype was observed many times. V gene TRBV7-8 combines with J gene TRBJ2-2, with D possibly matching TRBD2 (5 bases). Germline-derived CDR1 and CDR2 are SGHVS and FQNEAQ. This CDR3 is 13 amino acids long. Trimming pared 7 bases from V and 6 bases from J, leaving 12 bases between. CDR3 DNA sequence: TGTGCCAGCACAAGAGGGCCGTCCGGGGAGCTGTTTTTT. Protein sequence: CASTRGPSGELFF.

V is TRBV29-1 and J is TRBJ1-1; D ambiguous. This CDR3 has 10 residues. Germline CDR1 is SQVTM and CDR2 is ANQGSEA. Trimming took off 7 bases at V and 3 bases at J, with 6 bases between the two ends. The CDR3 sequence is CSAEDTEAFF. CDR3 bases: TGCAGCGCCGAGGACACTGAAGCTTTCTTT.

This clonotype was counted at least ten times. This chain links TRBV10-3 with TRBJ2-7; 10 bases agree with TRBD2. The CDR3 consists of 13 residues. V trimming: 7 bases; J trimming: 3 bases; junction bases outside the gene matches: 3. Germline V gene lookup returns CDR1 ENHRY and CDR2 SYGVKD. The CDR3: CAITPSGSYEQYF. The CDR3 bases are TGTGCCATCACCCCTAGCGGGAGCTACGAGCAGTACTTC.

Comment on this clonotype: This may come from a read error, since a much larger clone is one base off. V gene TRBV2 combines with J gene TRBJ2-7, with D hard to call. CDR3 size: 13 residues. Trimming shortened V by 4 bases and J by 1 base, and 8 bases separated the two germline ends. Looked up from germline, CDR1 is SNHLY and CDR2 is FYNNEI. Written as DNA, the CDR3 is TGTGCCAGCAGTGGTCAGTTATCCTACGAGCAGTACTTC. It translates to CASSGQLSYEQYF. Full variable domain (remainder filled in from reference TRBV2 and TRBJ2-7): EPEVTQTPSHQVTQMGQEVILRCVPISNHLYFYWYRQILGQKVEFLVSFYNNEISEKSEIFDDQFSVERPDGSNFTLKIRSTKLEDSAMYFCASSGQLSYEQYFGPGTRLTVT.

This clonotype was seen a few times. The chain joins TRBV12-3 or TRBV12-4 to TRBJ1-6, with 10 bases lining up with TRBD1. CDR3 length equals 13 residues. V gave up 6 bases and J gave up 9 bases; unmatched junction bases: 2. The CDR3 region is CASRGQGISPLHF. The DNA of the CDR3 is TGTGCCAGCAGGGGACAGGGGATTTCACCCCTCCACTTT.

This clonotype was detected many times. The CDR3 reads CSVERGFGYTF. The CDR3 DNA reads TGCAGCGTTGAAAGGGGGTTTGGCTACACCTTC. The chain couples TRBV29-1 to TRBJ1-2; maybe TRBD1 (6 bases). Germline lookup yields CDR1 SQVTM and CDR2 ANQGSEA. V was cut by 2 bases and J by 7 bases, with 8 bases left in between. This CDR3 has 11 amino acids.

The rearrangement links TRBV5-1 to TRBJ2-2, with 13 bases identical to TRBD2. The CDR3 contains 16 residues. Germline V lookup: CDR1 SGHRS, CDR2 YFSETQ. The V and J ends lost 2 bases and 4 bases, in that order; junction bases with no gene match: 2. The CDR3 reads CASSFRTSGSTGELFF. DNA of the CDR3: TGCGCCAGCAGCTTTAGGACTAGCGGGAGCACCGGGGAGCTGTTTTTT. The full variable domain, in which reference TRBV5-1 and TRBJ2-2 provide the parts outside the CDR3, is KAGVTQTPRYLIKTRGQQVTLSCSPISGHRSVSWYQQTPGQGLQFLFEYFSETQRNKGNFPGRFSGRQFSNSRSEMNVSTLELGDSALYLCASSFRTSGSTGELFFGEGSRLTVL.

The chain recombines TRBV11-1 with TRBJ2-7, with D perhaps being TRBD1 or TRBD2 (7 bases each). V lost 4 bases and J 3 bases, leaving 19 bases between the germline ends. The CDR3 has 16 residues. Per the germline V gene, CDR1 is SGHAT and CDR2 is FQDESV (reference sequence). The CDR3 DNA reads as TGTGCCAGCAGCTCACGTTCCAGGGGGGGGAGCTACGAGCAGTACTTC. Translated: CASSSRSRGGSYEQYF.

This clonotype was detected many times. The rearrangement joins TRBV20-1 to TRBJ1-5; the D gene is possibly TRBD1 (6 bases). In germline, CDR1 is DFQATT, CDR2 SNEGSKA (reference sequence). The V gene lost 2 bases and the J gene lost 1 base, with 15 bases spanning the gap. This CDR3 comprises 16 residues. CDR3 sequence (DNA): TGCAGTGCTAGACACCCAACAGGGTCAAGCAATCAGCCCCAGCATTTT. This translates into CSARHPTGSSNQPQHF.

This clonotype has at least ten counts. This chain connects TRBV6-5 to TRBJ2-7; tentative D call: TRBD2 (6 bases). This CDR3 has 13 amino acids. Trimming stripped 4 bases from V and 6 bases from J, with 13 bases between. Germline V lookup: CDR1 MNHEY, CDR2 SVGAGI. Here the CDR3 reads CASSSEGHGEQYF. CDR3 coding DNA: TGTGCCAGCAGTTCGGAGGGGCACGGCGAGCAGTACTTC.

The V gene is TRBV7-9, the J gene TRBJ1-1; D gene uncertain. The germline V gene encodes CDR1 SEHNR and CDR2 FQNEAQ (reference sequence). Deletions cut 0 bases from V and 8 bases from J, with 10 bases between. The CDR3 is 13 residues long. CDR3 amino acids: CASSLAIGTEAFF. CDR3 DNA sequence: TGTGCCAGCAGCTTAGCGATCGGCACAGAAGCTTTCTTT.

This clonotype was detected ten times or more. J is TRBJ1-6 and V is TRBV27; TRBD1 matches at 7 bases. The CDR3 loop spans 16 amino acids. The V gene end was trimmed by 2 bases and the J gene end by 4 bases; junction bases not matched to a gene: 5. Looked up from germline, CDR1 is MNHEY and CDR2 is SMNVEV (reference sequence). The chain's CDR3 is CASSLLPGQYNSPLHF. CDR3 bases: TGTGCCAGCAGTTTACTCCCGGGACAGTATAATTCACCCCTCCACTTT.

This clonotype was picked up many times. V gene TRBV19 combines with J gene TRBJ1-4; TRBD1 is a possible D gene (6 bases). This CDR3 has 14 residues. Trimming left V 3 bases short and J 5 bases short, with 10 bases between. The germline gives CDR1 LNHDA, CDR2 SQIVND (reference sequence). The CDR3 region is CASSITGTNEKLFF. Written as DNA, the CDR3 is TGTGCCAGTAGTATCACAGGGACCAATGAAAAACTGTTTTTT.

J is TRBJ2-5 and V is TRBV20-1; 11 nucleotides agree with TRBD2. CDR3 length equals 17 residues. In germline, CDR1 is DFQATT, CDR2 SNEGSKA (reference sequence). V shed 1 base, J shed 5 bases, and the junction held 12 bases outside the gene matches. The CDR3 DNA follows: TGCAGTGCTAGAGTCCGGAGACTAGCGGGGAGCGGGGAGACCCAGTACTTC. Translated: CSARVRRLAGSGETQYF.

This clonotype was counted at least ten times. At one boundary the junction diverges from the germline segment, which might be a read error. The gene calls are TRBV15 and TRBJ2-5; D gene unclear. This CDR3 is built from 16 residues. Germline assignment: CDR1 LNHNV and CDR2 YYDKDF (reference sequence). The CDR3 DNA follows: TGTGCCACCAGCAGAGAAACGGTGTTGTCTCAAGGGACCCAGTACTTC. Protein sequence: CATSRETVLSQGTQYF.

This clonotype showed up just a few times. The chain combines TRBV7-8 with TRBJ2-7; no firm D call. The V gene lost 6 bases and the J gene lost 4 bases, with 10 bases spanning the gap. Germline-derived CDR1 and CDR2 are SGHVS and FQNEAQ. The CDR3 loop spans 12 amino acids. The CDR3 sequence: CASSTNLYEQYF. The DNA for the CDR3 is TGTGCCAGCAGTACCAACCTTTACGAGCAGTACTTC.

The gene calls are TRBV20-1 and TRBJ1-6; D unresolved. The V end was cut by 5 bases, the J end by 7 bases, with 12 bases between. This CDR3 is built from 13 residues. Germline CDR1 and CDR2: DFQATT and SNEGSKA (reference sequence). The CDR3 protein is CSAADGGNSPLHF. For the CDR3, the DNA is TGCAGTGCTGCGGACGGAGGCAATTCACCCCTCCACTTT.

Details on this clonotype: The final CDR3 position lacks the conserved phenylalanine or tryptophan, pointing to a likely read error. This chain uses TRBV7-8 with TRBJ2-7; unclear D gene. The CDR3 spans 13 residues. V lost 3 bases and J lost 2, with 8 bases in between. The V gene's germline CDR1 is SGHVS and CDR2 FQNEAQ. CDR3 sequence (DNA): TGTGCCAGCAGCTTGGGAAGAACCTACGAGCAGTACCTC. Protein: CASSLGRTYEQYL.

This clonotype was observed many times. CDR3 sequence reads: CASSPAGQQETQYF. The CDR3 DNA is TGTGCCAGCAGCCCTGCCGGGCAGCAAGAGACCCAGTACTTC. The rearrangement uses TRBV11-1 and TRBJ2-5, with D unresolved. Trimming removed 5 bases from V and 2 bases from J, with 12 bases in between. This CDR3 is 14 amino acids long. Germline V gives CDR1 SGHAT, CDR2 FQDESV (reference sequence).

This sequence joins TRBV19 and TRBJ1-5; no firm D call. CDR3 length: 15 residues. Germline CDR1 and CDR2: LNHDA and SQIVND (reference sequence). V was cut by 1 base and J by 7 bases, with 14 bases left in between. CDR3 in amino acids: CASSIGAAGEQPQHF. DNA of the CDR3: TGTGCCAGTAGTATAGGGGCGGCAGGTGAGCAGCCCCAGCATTTT.

This clonotype was observed a handful of times. This rearrangement joins TRBV20-1 to TRBJ2-7, with TRBD1 identical over 9 bases. This CDR3 contains 16 residues. Germline loops: CDR1 DFQATT, CDR2 SNEGSKA (reference sequence). V lost 5 bases, J lost 1 base, and 12 bases stayed unmatched. CDR3 nucleotides: TGCAGTGCTGGGACGCCGGGACAGGGAGGTTCCTACGAGCAGTACTTC. It encodes CSAGTPGQGGSYEQYF.

This clonotype was seen many times. The rearrangement joins TRBV5-4 to TRBJ1-2; a weak D match, TRBD1 (5 bases). The germline gives CDR1 SGHNT, CDR2 YYREEE (reference sequence). The CDR3 loop spans 15 amino acids. Trimming took 4 bases from V and 5 from J, leaving 18 bases between them. CDR3 sequence: CASSHGGNPWYGYTF. The CDR3 DNA is TGTGCCAGCAGCCACGGGGGGAATCCTTGGTATGGCTACACCTTC.

This sequence joins TRBV20-1 and TRBJ2-7, with D possibly called TRBD1 or TRBD2 (5 bases each). The length of the CDR3 is 16 residues. V lost 4 bases and J lost 1, with 20 bases in between. CDR1 and CDR2 (germline): DFQATT, SNEGSKA (reference sequence). CDR3 loop: CSAKDGTIGLSYEQYF. CDR3 nucleotides: TGCAGTGCTAAGGATGGGACCATCGGATTGTCCTACGAGCAGTACTTC.

V gene TRBV12-3 or TRBV12-4 combines with J gene TRBJ2-7; D gene ambiguous. V was clipped by 2 bases and J by 8 bases, with 10 bases between them. This CDR3 comprises 12 residues. This CDR3 is CASSLTGNQQYF. As DNA, the CDR3 is TGTGCCAGCAGTTTAACGGGTAACCAGCAGTACTTC.